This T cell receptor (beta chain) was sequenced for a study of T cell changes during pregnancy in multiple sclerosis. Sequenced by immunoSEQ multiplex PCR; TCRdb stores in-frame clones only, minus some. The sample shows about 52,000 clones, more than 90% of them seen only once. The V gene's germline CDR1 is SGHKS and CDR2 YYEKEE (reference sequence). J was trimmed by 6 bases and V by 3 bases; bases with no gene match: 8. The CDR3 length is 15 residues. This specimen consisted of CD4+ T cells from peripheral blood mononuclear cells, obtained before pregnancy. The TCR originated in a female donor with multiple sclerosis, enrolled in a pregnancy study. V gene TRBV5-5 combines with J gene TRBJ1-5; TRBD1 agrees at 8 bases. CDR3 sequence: CASSYGQGVSQPQHF. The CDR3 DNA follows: TGTGCCAGCAGCTATGGACAGGGTGTTAGTCAGCCCCAGCATTTT.